This T cell receptor (beta chain) originates from a study of regulatory T cells in long-lasting Graves disease (dated by TCRdb to 2020 to 2023). Notes on the research overall: Antithyroid drugs had been taken for less than 3 months by newly diagnosed Graves' disease patients. The study was registered as a clinical trial and conducted in China. A total of some 35 samples underwent TCR sequencing, from some 13 patients with persistent Graves' disease and about 20 patients with newly diagnosed Graves' disease. Peripheral blood TCR sequencing and RNA sequencing compared persistent Graves' disease patients with newly diagnosed Graves' disease patients.

The germline V and J ends show losses of 6 bases and 11 bases respectively, and no gene match explains 12 bases of the junction. Inclusive of the bounding cysteine and phenylalanine, the CDR3 is 14 residues long. Only CDR3 DNA remains: 42 bases, in frame from the first base. Via the germline V gene (reference sequence), CDR1 is DFQATT and CDR2 SNEGSKA. Results the study describes overall, beyond this receptor: Preferential use of TRBV28, TRBJ1-2 and TRBJ2-5 was observed in persistent disease, whereas TRBV20-1 and TRBJ2-1 were favored in newly diagnosed disease. A larger number of public clonotypes was shared among persistent patients (fewer than 3,000) than among newly diagnosed patients (about 990). Sequencing and analysis were limited to the TCR beta chain. Lower TCR Shannon entropy and fewer highly expanded clones were observed in persistent Graves' disease patients than in newly diagnosed patients, which suggested clonal expansion. The small sample size was acknowledged by the authors as a limitation that may reduce accuracy. Peripheral blood alone was examined, since thyroid tissue, which constituted the primary lesion, could not be accessed.

This clonotype has a single count. Its recognized antigen is unknown. It differs at one base from a far larger clone, so likely a read error. What this sample's time point label stands for: newly diagnosed GD, antithyroid drugs for less than 3 months. For both TCR sequencing and RNA sequencing, RNA was extracted from PBMCs using TRIzol. The diagnosis of Graves' disease was made according to American Thyroid Association guidelines. Patients were recruited from an endocrinology department in Xi'an, China. Each patient gave approximately 8.8 milliliters of peripheral blood, collected in an EDTA anticoagulant tube. Ficoll Paque Plus density gradient separation was used to isolate PBMCs, and no further T cell sorting was performed. RNA quality was checked with an Agilent 2100 Bioanalyzer and agarose gel, and concentration with a NanoDrop 2000. Library creation used multiplex PCR. The instrument given in TCRdb is Illumina HiSeq 4000. iRepertoire HTBI primers and Arm-PCR amplification of CDR3 regions were used to construct TCR beta libraries. Before sequencing, the PCR products went through gel purification. Concerning the study's data processing: Across samples, 62 TRBV and 14 TRBJ segments were identified and used for gene usage analysis of CDR3 amino acid clonotypes. COPE and FqMerger were used to merge the filtered high-quality paired reads into contigs. BLAST was used to align contigs to IMGT TRBV, TRBD and TRBJ reference genes, and CDR3 was defined according to IMGT. Any clonotype with a frequency above 0.1% was classified as a highly expanded clone. Repertoire diversity was measured by Shannon entropy, and V-J evenness by the Gini coefficient. Clonotypes shared by more than one individual were considered public. In TCRdb, the public reads were trimmed at Q25 with fastp and aligned with MiXCR, with productive beta chains retained. Each entry merges the rows of one CDR3 protein and shows their most common DNA and genes. TCRdb, not the original authors, processed these V and J calls. The sample table shows 420,000 or so distinct CDR3 sequences, and around 15% are seen once. Jointly, the top ten make up 20% to 25% of the sample.

These data also formed part of another study, on T cells in Graves' hyperthyroidism and ophthalmopathy. The second study's paper adds: Stable Graves' hyperthyroidism was defined as the absence of progression to ophthalmopathy over 18 months of follow-up. The hyperthyroidism patients were between 18 and 65 years old and newly diagnosed, with a disease duration of less than 2 months. Exclusion was applied to patients with uncontrolled infections, other autoimmune diseases, pregnancy or lactation. Clinical symptoms, serum thyroxine and TRAb, thyroid ultrasound, and orbital computed tomography formed the basis for the diagnoses. The TCR CDR3 was subjected to a first round of RT-PCR using the HTBI primer set and the Qiagen OneStep RT-PCR kit. Most expanded thyroid clonotypes (frequency above 0.001) were also found in blood, which suggests that blood repertoires may mirror thyroid immune responses. A model built on a 13 V-J signature distinguished ophthalmopathy from stable hyperthyroidism, reaching 85% to 90% sensitivity and 81.08% specificity in cross-validation and 80%/75% in testing. In validation, the model predicted progression to ophthalmopathy with over 60% sensitivity and 72% to 75% specificity, a median of about 6.7 months before onset. A discovery cohort of about a hundred patients, roughly 45 with Graves' ophthalmopathy and about 60 with stable Graves' hyperthyroidism, was used to find distinguishing TCR V-J signatures. Prospective prediction of ophthalmopathy was tested in an independent validation cohort of fewer than 20 hyperthyroidism patients and around 16 patients who later progressed to ophthalmopathy. The 75 to 100 discovery patients were randomly split 7:3 into training and test sets. The study also compared thyroid tissue and blood T-cell repertoires from about six Graves' hyperthyroidism patients. Once sampling was done, hyperthyroidism patients were given methimazole at a starting dose of 30 mg daily, whereas ophthalmopathy patients were given high-dose intravenous methylprednisolone. Libraries were constructed in a second round of multiplex PCR, after which size selection and purification were carried out. Sequencing of the libraries was done on an Illumina HiSeq2000 using paired-end 100 bp reads. Raw data were processed with SOAPnuke, discarding reads with adapters, uncalled bases, mean Phred below 15, or no exact constant-primer or identifier match. COPE v1.2.5 was used to merge high-quality paired reads, and clonotypes were defined as unique nucleotide sequences. MiTCR v1.1 was used to align the clonotypes against IMGT TRBV, TRBD and TRBJ reference segments. Only V-J combinations with frequency above 0.0001, covering 99% to 99.2% of repertoires, were analysed. The TCS score was defined as the ratio of F50 (clonal expansion) to E x V (chaos), calculated using BLOSUM62-based TCRdist between CDR3 peptides within each V-J. Welch's t-statistics and random forest reduced just over 500 V-J features to 10 to 15, which were used in a naive Bayes classifier (R e1071). Sample size was not statistically predetermined, and blinding of investigators to group allocation was not performed. The paper reports TCR Vbeta CDR3 sequencing of about 140 peripheral blood samples: over 40 ophthalmopathy, about 75 hyperthyroidism and around 17 progressor patients.

The sample was peripheral blood mononuclear cells (PBMCs), taken at new diagnosis, from a patient treated with antithyroid drugs. This clonotype was sampled from a woman aged 18-30 years with Graves disease. Donor details come from another sample of the same person, matched by shared clones. This sequence uses TRBV20-1 and TRBJ2-5; TRBD2 aligns with 13 central bases. At the DNA level, the sequence is TGCAGTGCAAAAGGACTAGCGGGAGAGGTTGAGCAGTACTTC. This codes for CSAKGLAGEVEQYF.